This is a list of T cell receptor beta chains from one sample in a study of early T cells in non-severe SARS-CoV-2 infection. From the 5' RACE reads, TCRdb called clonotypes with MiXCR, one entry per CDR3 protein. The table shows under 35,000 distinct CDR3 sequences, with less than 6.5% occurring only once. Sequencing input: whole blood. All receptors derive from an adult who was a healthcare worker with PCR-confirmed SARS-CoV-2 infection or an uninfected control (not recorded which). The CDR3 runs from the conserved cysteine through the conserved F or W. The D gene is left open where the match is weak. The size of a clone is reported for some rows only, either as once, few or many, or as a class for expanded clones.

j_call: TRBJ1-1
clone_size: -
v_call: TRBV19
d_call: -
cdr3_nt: TGTGCCAGTAGAACACTTCAGGGGAGGGACACTGAAGCTTTCTTT
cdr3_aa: CASRTLQGRDTEAFF

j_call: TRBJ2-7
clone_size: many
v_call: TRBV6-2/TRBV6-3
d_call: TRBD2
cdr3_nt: TGTGCCAGCAGCCCCCGAGATACTAGCGACTACGAGCAGTACTTC
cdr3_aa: CASSPRDTSDYEQYF

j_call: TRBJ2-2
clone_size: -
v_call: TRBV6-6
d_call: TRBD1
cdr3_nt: TGTGCCAGCAGGGGGACAGGGGGCGACACCGGGGAGCTGTTTTTT
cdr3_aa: CASRGTGGDTGELFF

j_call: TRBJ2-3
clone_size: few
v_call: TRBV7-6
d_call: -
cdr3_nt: TGTGCCAGCAGCTTACCCTATCCAGATACGCAGTATTTT
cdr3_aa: CASSLPYPDTQYF

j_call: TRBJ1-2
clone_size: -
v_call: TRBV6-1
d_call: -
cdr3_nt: TGTGCCAGCAGCGTTACTTCAGGGGATGGCTACGGCTACACCTTC
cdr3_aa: CASSVTSGDGYGYTF

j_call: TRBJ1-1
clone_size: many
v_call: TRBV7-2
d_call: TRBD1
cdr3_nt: TGTGCCAGCAGCTTAGTTGGGACAGCTAACACTGAAGCTTTCTTT
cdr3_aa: CASSLVGTANTEAFF

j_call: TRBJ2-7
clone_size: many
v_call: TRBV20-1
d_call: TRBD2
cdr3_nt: TGCAGTGCTTCCTCGGGACTAGCAACCTACGAGCAGTACTTC
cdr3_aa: CSASSGLATYEQYF

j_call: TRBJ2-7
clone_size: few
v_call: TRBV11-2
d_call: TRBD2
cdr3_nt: TGTGCCAGCAGCATACTAGCGGGAGGAGGCGAGCAGTACTTC
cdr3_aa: CASSILAGGGEQYF

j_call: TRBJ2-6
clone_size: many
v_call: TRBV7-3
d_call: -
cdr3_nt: TGTGCCAGCAGCCCTAATTTACAGCTCTCTGGGGCCAACGTCCTGACTTTC
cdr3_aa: CASSPNLQLSGANVLTF

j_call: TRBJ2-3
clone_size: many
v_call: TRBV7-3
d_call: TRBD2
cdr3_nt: TGTGCCAGCAGCTCGGGACTAGCGGGAGACGGAGATACGCAGTATTTT
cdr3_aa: CASSSGLAGDGDTQYF

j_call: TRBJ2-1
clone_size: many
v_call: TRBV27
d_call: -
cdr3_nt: TGTGCCAGCCATACGGAGGGTCCGTACAATGAGCAGTTCTTC
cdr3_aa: CASHTEGPYNEQFF

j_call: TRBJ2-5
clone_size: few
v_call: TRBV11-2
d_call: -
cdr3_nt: TGTGCCAGCAGCCCCGGACGGCACCAAGAGACCCAGTACTTC
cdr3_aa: CASSPGRHQETQYF

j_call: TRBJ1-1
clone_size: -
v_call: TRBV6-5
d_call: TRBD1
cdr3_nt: TGTGCCAGCAGTGACCCACAGGGGGCGCGGGCTTTCTTT
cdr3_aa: CASSDPQGARAFF

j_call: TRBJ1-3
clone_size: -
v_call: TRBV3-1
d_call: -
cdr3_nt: TGTGCCAGCATGGACTCTGGAAACACCATATATTTT
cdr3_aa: CASMDSGNTIYF

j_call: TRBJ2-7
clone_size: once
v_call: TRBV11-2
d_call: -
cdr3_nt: TGTGCCAGCAGCCCCGTTGAAGGCGAGCAGTACTTC
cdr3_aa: CASSPVEGEQYF

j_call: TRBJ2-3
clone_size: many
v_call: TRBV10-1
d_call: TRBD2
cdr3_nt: TGCGCCAGCAGTGGAACGGGAGGGCCCCCTGGAGAAAGCGTCAATACGCAGTATTTT
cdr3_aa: CASSGTGGPPGESVNTQYF

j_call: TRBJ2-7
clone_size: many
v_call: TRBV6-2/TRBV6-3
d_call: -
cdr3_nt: TGTGCCAGCAGTTACAGCTCCGGGGGCTCCTACGAGCAGTACTTC
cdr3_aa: CASSYSSGGSYEQYF

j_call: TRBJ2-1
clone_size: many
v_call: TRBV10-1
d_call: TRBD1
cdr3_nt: TGCGCCAGCAGTGCCCGGGACAGGGTAATCGATGAGCAGTTCTTC
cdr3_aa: CASSARDRVIDEQFF

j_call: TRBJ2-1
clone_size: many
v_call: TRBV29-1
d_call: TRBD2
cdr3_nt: TGCAGCGTTGACCCGGGACTAGCGGTACGATCAAATCAAAATGAGCAGTTCTTC
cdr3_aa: CSVDPGLAVRSNQNEQFF

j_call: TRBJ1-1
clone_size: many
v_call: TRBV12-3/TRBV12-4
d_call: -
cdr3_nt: TGTGCCAGCAGTTTAGTGGGGGGTACTGAAGCTTTCTTT
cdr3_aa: CASSLVGGTEAFF

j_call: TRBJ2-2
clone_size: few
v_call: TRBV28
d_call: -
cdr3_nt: TGTGCCAGCAGTATAAGGGCAGCTTATAACACCGGGGAGCTGTTTTTT
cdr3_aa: CASSIRAAYNTGELFF

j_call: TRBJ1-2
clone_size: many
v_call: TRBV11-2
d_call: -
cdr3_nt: TGTGCCAGCAGCTTGAGAGAGACAGTAACGATAAACTATGGCTACACCTTC
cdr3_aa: CASSLRETVTINYGYTF

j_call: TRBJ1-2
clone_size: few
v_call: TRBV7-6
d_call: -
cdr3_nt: TGTGCCAGCAGCACGGACAGACACGATGGCTACACCTTC
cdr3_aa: CASSTDRHDGYTF

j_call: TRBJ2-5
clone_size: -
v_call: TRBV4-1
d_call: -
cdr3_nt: TGCGCCAGCAGCCAAGATCGGAGGATGGAGACCCAGTACTTC
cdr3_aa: CASSQDRRMETQYF

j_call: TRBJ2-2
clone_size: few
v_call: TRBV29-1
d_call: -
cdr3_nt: TGCAGCGTTGACGTTTTCGGGGACGGCACCGGGGAGCTGTTTTTT
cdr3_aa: CSVDVFGDGTGELFF

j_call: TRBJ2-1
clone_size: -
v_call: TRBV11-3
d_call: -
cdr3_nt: TGTGCCAGCAGCTCGGGCGGGCGACTCAATGAGCAGTTCTTC
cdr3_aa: CASSSGGRLNEQFF

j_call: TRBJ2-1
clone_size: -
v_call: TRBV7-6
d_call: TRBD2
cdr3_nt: TGTGCCAGCAGCTTAGCTTCTAGCGGGAGGGTCCCCTCCTACAATGAGCAGTTCTTC
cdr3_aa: CASSLASSGRVPSYNEQFF

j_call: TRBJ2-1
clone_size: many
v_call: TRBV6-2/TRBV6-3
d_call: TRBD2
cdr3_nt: TGTGCCAGCAGTTACTCGACTAGCGGGAATGAGCAGTTCTTC
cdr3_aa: CASSYSTSGNEQFF

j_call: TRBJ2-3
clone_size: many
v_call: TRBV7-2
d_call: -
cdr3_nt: TGTGCCAGCAGCCCTACGCCATGGCTCTTTACAGATACGCAGTATTTT
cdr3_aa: CASSPTPWLFTDTQYF

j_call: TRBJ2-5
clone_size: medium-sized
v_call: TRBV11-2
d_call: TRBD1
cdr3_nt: TGTGCCAGCAGCCGTAGGGGACAGCTCCAAGAGACCCAGTACTTC
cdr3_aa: CASSRRGQLQETQYF

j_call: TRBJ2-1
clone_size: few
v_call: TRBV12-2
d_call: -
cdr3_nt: TGTGCAAGTCGCTCTCCCCTAGCGGGGGATCCCAATGAGCAGTTCTTC
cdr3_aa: CASRSPLAGDPNEQFF

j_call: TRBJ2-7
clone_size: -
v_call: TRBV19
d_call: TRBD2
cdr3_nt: TGTGCCAGTAGTGGGCAGCGGGGCTACGAGCAGTACTTC
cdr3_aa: CASSGQRGYEQYF

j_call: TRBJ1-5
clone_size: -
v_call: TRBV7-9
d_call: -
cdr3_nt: TGTGCCAGCAGCTCCGGGCAGGATCAGCCCCAGCATTTT
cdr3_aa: CASSSGQDQPQHF

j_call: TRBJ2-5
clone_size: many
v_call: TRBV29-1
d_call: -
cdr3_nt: TGCAGCGTTGTGGACAGTTCTAAGGGGACCCAGTACTTC
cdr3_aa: CSVVDSSKGTQYF

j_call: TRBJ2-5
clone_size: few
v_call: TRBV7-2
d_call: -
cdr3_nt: TGTGCCAGCAGCTTAGTAGGTGGCAGGAAAGAAGGGACCCAGTACTTC
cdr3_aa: CASSLVGGRKEGTQYF

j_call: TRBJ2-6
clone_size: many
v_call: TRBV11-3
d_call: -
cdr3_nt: TGTGCCAGCAGCTTAGGCGGACACGGAGCTAGGGGGGCCAACGTCCTGACTTTC
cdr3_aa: CASSLGGHGARGANVLTF

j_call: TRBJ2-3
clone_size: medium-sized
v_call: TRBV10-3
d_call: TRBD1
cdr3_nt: TGTGCCATCAGCCCGTCCGTAGGACAGGGGGCGATCACAGATACGCAGTATTTT
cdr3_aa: CAISPSVGQGAITDTQYF

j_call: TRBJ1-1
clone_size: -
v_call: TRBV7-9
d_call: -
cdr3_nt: TGTGCCAGCAGCCCAAGACAGAACCAGAACACTGAAGCTTTCTTT
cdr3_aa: CASSPRQNQNTEAFF

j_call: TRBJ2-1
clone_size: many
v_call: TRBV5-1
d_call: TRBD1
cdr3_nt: TGCGCCAGCAGCTTCGGACAGGCGCTTAGCAATGAGCAGTTCTTC
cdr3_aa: CASSFGQALSNEQFF

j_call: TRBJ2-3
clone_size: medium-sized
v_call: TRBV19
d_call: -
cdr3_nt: TGTGCCAGTAGGCGTGGGACCTACACAGATACGCAGTATTTT
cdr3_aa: CASRRGTYTDTQYF

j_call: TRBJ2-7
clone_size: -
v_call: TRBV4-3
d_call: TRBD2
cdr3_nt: TGCGCCAGCAGCCAAGATTTGGGGAGTGCTGGGACTAGTGCCTACGAGCAGTACTTC
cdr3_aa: CASSQDLGSAGTSAYEQYF